Presented here are 10 T cell receptor beta chains from one specimen sequenced in a study of OX40 agonist ivuxolimab in advanced cancers. Sequencing was performed with immunoSEQ multiplex PCR; in TCRdb, only in-frame clones are kept and a portion is missing. Counted here are over 75,000 clones, approximately 90% occurring once; the ten biggest clones make up less than 1.5%. The sample was CD4+ or CD8+ T cells sorted from blood, taken in a trial of the OX40 agonist ivuxolimab. Receptors originate from an adult with an advanced solid tumor such as melanoma, head and neck, liver or kidney cancer.

V usage is TRBV7-9 and J usage is TRBJ2-6; possibly TRBD2 for D (5 bases). The CDR3 totals 17 residues. The germline V gene has CDR1 SEHNR and CDR2 FQNEAQ (reference sequence). Trimming cost V 1 base and J 4 bases, with 14 bases left between them. CDR3 in amino acids: CASSLVGTRGGANVLTF. The CDR3 DNA reads TGTGCCAGCAGCTTAGTTGGCACCCGAGGGGGGGCCAACGTCCTGACTTTC.

The genes are TRBV19 and TRBJ2-3; possible D gene TRBD2, 5 bases. This CDR3 is 16 amino acids long. Germline-derived CDR1 and CDR2 are LNHDA and SQIVND (reference sequence). Trimming cost V 1 base and J 4 bases, with 15 bases left between them. CDR3 region: CASSIAPESGPDTQYF. Written as DNA, the CDR3 is TGTGCCAGTAGTATAGCCCCGGAGAGCGGCCCAGATACGCAGTATTTT.

The rearrangement links TRBV25-1 to TRBJ2-1; D is unresolved. The germline V gene has CDR1 MGHDK and CDR2 SYGVNS. V was clipped by 4 bases and J by 0 bases, with 4 bases between them. The CDR3 has 13 amino acids. CDR3 coding DNA: TGTGCCAGCAGTGGGTACTCCTACAATGAGCAGTTCTTC. This encodes CASSGYSYNEQFF. The full variable domain, in which reference TRBV25-1 and TRBJ2-1 provide the parts outside the CDR3, is EADIYQTPRYLVIGTGKKITLECSQTMGHDKMYWYQQDPGMELHLIHYSYGVNSTEKGDLSSESTVSRIRTEHFPLTLESARPSHTSQYLCASSGYSYNEQFFGPGTRLTVL.

About this clone itself: At one of its ends the junction is not consistent with the germline gene, which may arise from a read error. The J gene is TRBJ2-3, the V gene TRBV7-3; D call uncertain. CDR1 is SGHTA, CDR2 FQGTGA, per germline. The CDR3 consists of 16 residues. The CDR3 sequence is CAGSLTRLTSTDTQYF. DNA of the CDR3: TGTGCCGGCAGCTTAACTCGGCTTACTAGCACAGATACGCAGTATTTT.

The chain combines TRBV5-1 with TRBJ2-7, with TRBD2 matching 8 bases. This CDR3 has 15 residues. In germline, CDR1 is SGHRS, CDR2 YFSETQ. Germline trimming cut 5 bases from V and 2 bases from J; bases unmatched to any gene: 9. The CDR3 spells CASRTPRGATYEQYF. The CDR3 nucleotides are TGCGCCAGCAGGACACCGCGGGGGGCCACCTACGAGCAGTACTTC.

The rearrangement joins TRBV19 to TRBJ1-5; D is perhaps TRBD1 (5 bases). CDR1 and CDR2 (germline): LNHDA, SQIVND (reference sequence). The CDR3 length is 16 residues. The V and J ends lost 7 bases and 2 bases respectively, with 18 bases between them. CDR3 in DNA: TGTGCCAGTACCCACTTGCGGGGGGAGCGCAATCAGCCCCAGCATTTT. Translated, it gives CASTHLRGERNQPQHF.

This chain uses TRBV19 with TRBJ1-4; a weak D match, TRBD1 (5 bases). Germline values: CDR1 LNHDA, CDR2 SQIVND (reference sequence). The CDR3 runs to 17 residues. V lost 7 bases and J lost 2, with 20 bases in between. CDR3: CASTSGADGGTNEKLFF. As DNA, the CDR3 is TGTGCCAGTACCAGTGGGGCAGATGGTGGGACTAATGAAAAACTGTTTTTT. Variable domain in full (rest from reference TRBV19 and TRBJ1-4): DGGITQSPKYLFRKEGQNVTLSCEQNLNHDAMYWYRQDPGQGLRLIYYSQIVNDFQKGDIAEGYSVSREKKESFPLTVTSAQKNPTAFYLCASTSGADGGTNEKLFFGSGTQLSVL.

The V gene is TRBV19, the J gene TRBJ2-7; D might be TRBD1 (5 bases). Germline CDR1 is LNHDA and CDR2 is SQIVND (reference sequence). V lost 5 bases to trimming and J lost 3 bases, with 17 bases between them. This CDR3 is 15 amino acids long. DNA for the CDR3: TGTGCCAGTAGTCTAGGGGCCGGGCAGTACTACGAGCAGTACTTC. Protein product: CASSLGAGQYYEQYF.

Only a few counts were recorded for this clone. V gene TRBV7-2 combines with J gene TRBJ1-4; D is uncertain. The V and J ends lost 2 bases and 8 bases respectively, with 12 bases between them. Germline V gene data show CDR1 as SGHTA and CDR2 as FQGNSA. The CDR3 extends over 14 amino acids. CDR3 loop: CASSLSRVGEKLFF. CDR3 DNA sequence: TGTGCCAGCAGCTTATCTAGAGTGGGGGAAAAACTGTTTTTT.

This clone has just a few counts. The rearrangement joins TRBV7-8 to TRBJ1-1; no reliable D call. The CDR3 totals 14 residues. Germline lookup yields CDR1 SGHVS and CDR2 FQNEAQ. V lost 1 base and J 1 base, leaving 7 bases between the germline ends. The CDR3 coding sequence is TGTGCCAGCAGCTTAGAAAAGGGGAACACTGAAGCTTTCTTT. Protein sequence: CASSLEKGNTEAFF.